This T cell receptor beta chain is from a study of OX40 agonist ivuxolimab in advanced cancers. Study-wide context: Hepatocellular carcinoma, melanoma, renal cell or head and neck cancer was diagnosed in the dose-escalation patients.

It was autoimmune disease history or systemic immunosuppression that excluded patients. The study sampled blood at baseline, cycle 4 day 1, and cycle 7 day 1. The assay was immunoSEQ multiplex PCR, and TCRdb's table has in-frame clones only and misses some. The table shows 73,000 or so clones, with 92% occurring only once. The sequencing here drew on CD4+ or CD8+ T cells sorted from blood, taken in a trial of the OX40 agonist ivuxolimab. The source of this sequence is an adult with an advanced solid tumor such as melanoma, head and neck, liver or kidney cancer.

The CDR3 is CASSQWTGDAFF. CDR3 coding DNA: TGTGCCAGTAGTCAATGGACAGGTGACGCTTTCTTT. The V and J genes are TRBV19 and TRBJ1-1, with 7 bases that match TRBD1. V lost 5 bases, J lost 11 bases, and 8 bases stayed unmatched. Germline V gene sequence: CDR1 LNHDA, CDR2 SQIVND (reference sequence). The CDR3 loop spans 12 amino acids.